The 21 T cell receptor beta chains presented below share a single source sample, sequenced in a study of beta chain features in type 1 diabetes. Expressed TCRB transcripts were sequenced, since all the RNA that had been isolated was reverse transcribed. Repertoires were generated with immunoSEQ multiplex PCR, while TCRdb's copy carries only in-frame clones and drops some. The sample lists 400,000 or so clones; around 12% were seen once. Findings and limits, study-wide: Shorter TCRB CDR3s, moderately but significantly so, marked every one of the four CD4+ subsets in Type 1 diabetes patients.

No antigens are known for them. Source material: naive CD4+ T cells from blood. These receptors were taken from a woman aged 18-29 years with type 1 diabetes.

This clone appeared a few times. The chain couples TRBV4-3 to TRBJ2-3; no clear D. The germline gives CDR1 LGHNA, CDR2 YSLEER. V shed 0 bases and J shed 7 bases, with 11 bases lying between them. CDR3 length equals 14 residues. CDR3 region: CASSQELGPNTQYF. Here the CDR3 DNA reads TGCGCCAGCAGCCAAGAACTGGGCCCGAATACGCAGTATTTT.

This clone was detected a few times. V and J are TRBV19 and TRBJ1-2, with D unresolved. The CDR3 sequence is 11 residues long. The V gene's germline CDR1 is LNHDA and CDR2 SQIVND (reference sequence). The V gene lost 5 bases and the J gene lost 4 bases, with 5 bases spanning the gap. The CDR3 spells CASSRSYGYTF. CDR3 DNA: TGTGCCAGTAGTCGGTCCTATGGCTACACCTTC.

This clone was observed a handful of times. CDR3 nucleotide sequence: TGCGCCAGCAGCCAAGAGACTAGCGGAGTGAATGAGCAGTTCTTC. It encodes CASSQETSGVNEQFF. J is TRBJ2-1 and V is TRBV4-3, with 9 bases identical to TRBD2. Trimming removed 0 bases from V and 7 bases from J; junction bases left unmatched: 4. Germline V gene data show CDR1 as LGHNA and CDR2 as YSLEER. This CDR3 region has 15 residues.

This clone was picked up a small number of times. The chain uses TRBV6-6 and TRBJ2-7, with a possible D match to TRBD2 (5 bases). The V gene lost 8 bases and the J gene lost 10 bases, with 24 bases spanning the gap. CDR1 and CDR2 from the germline V gene are MNHNY and SVGAGI (reference sequence). The CDR3 contains 14 residues. CDR3 sequence reads: CASSRGLEVEPQYF. CDR3 in DNA: TGTGCCAGCTCCCGCGGGCTAGAAGTGGAGCCTCAGTACTTC.

This rearrangement joins TRBV18 to TRBJ2-3; 9 bases line up with TRBD2. This CDR3 spans 19 amino acids. Germline lookup yields CDR1 KGHSH and CDR2 LQKENI. V was pared by 3 bases and J by 1 base, with 14 bases of the junction left unmatched. This CDR3 is CASSPSTLAGIGRTDTQYF. CDR3 coding DNA: TGTGCCAGCTCACCGTCGACACTAGCGGGCATTGGGCGCACAGATACGCAGTATTTT. Complete variable domain (other parts from reference TRBV18 and TRBJ2-3): NAGVMQNPRHLVRRRGQEARLRCSPMKGHSHVYWYRQLPEEGLKFMVYLQKENIIDESGMPKERFSAEFPKEGPSILRIQQVVRGDSAAYFCASSPSTLAGIGRTDTQYFGPGTRLTVL.

The table lists this clone with a few counts. Other DNA variants within this sample encode the same CDR3. V is TRBV28 and J is TRBJ2-3, with no clear D. Germline V CDR1 and CDR2: MDHEN, SYDVKM. V lost 2 bases and J 5 bases, leaving 2 bases between the germline ends. The CDR3 totals 11 residues. CDR3 sequence: CASSLRDTQYF. DNA for the CDR3: TGTGCCAGCAGTTTACGAGATACGCAGTATTTT.

The rearrangement links TRBV18 to TRBJ2-1; D unclear. Germline CDR1 and CDR2: KGHSH and LQKENI. CDR3 length equals 13 residues. Deletions cut 0 bases from V and 15 bases from J, with 15 bases between. CDR3 DNA: TGTGCCAGCTCACCACCGACATTTCCGGAACCGTTCTTC. It translates to CASSPPTFPEPFF.

The chain couples TRBV5-6 to TRBJ2-7, with 8 bases lining up with TRBD2. Germline V gives CDR1 SGHDT, CDR2 YYEEEE. V dropped 0 bases and J dropped 3; count of bases not matched to a gene: 5. The CDR3 loop spans 15 amino acids. The CDR3 DNA sequence: TGTGCCAGCAGCTTGGACCGGACTAGCTACTACGAGCAGTACTTC. It is translated as CASSLDRTSYYEQYF.

The V and J genes are TRBV6-1 and TRBJ1-2; 7 nucleotides agree with TRBD1. This CDR3 has 14 residues. Germline V gives CDR1 MNHNS, CDR2 SASEGT. V was clipped by 6 bases and J by 8 bases; unmatched bases: 12. CDR3 residues: CASSVTGVSLGYTF. CDR3 nucleotide sequence: TGTGCCAGCAGCGTAACAGGGGTATCCTTGGGCTACACCTTC.

The CDR3, as DNA: TGTGCCAGCAGCTCGCTGGGACTAGCGGACTACGAGCAGTACTTC. It codes for CASSSLGLADYEQYF. The chain joins TRBV7-2 to TRBJ2-7; 11 bases map to TRBD2. In germline, CDR1 is SGHTA, CDR2 FQGNSA. The CDR3 is 15 amino acids. The trim removed 4 bases at V and 3 bases at J, leaving 5 bases unmatched.

This clone was seen a handful of times. V and J are TRBV7-2 and TRBJ2-2; no clear D. V lost 4 bases and J lost 7, with 13 bases in between. CDR1 and CDR2 from the germline V gene are SGHTA and FQGNSA. The CDR3 spans 14 residues. CDR3 in amino acids: CASSSRVTGGELFF. The CDR3, as DNA: TGTGCCAGCAGCTCTCGGGTAACCGGCGGGGAGCTGTTTTTT.

This clone was seen only a few times. The rearrangement uses TRBV10-3 and TRBJ2-5, with 7 bases aligning to TRBD1. The V gene end was trimmed by 8 bases and the J gene end by 4 bases; junction bases not matched to a gene: 13. The CDR3 spans 15 residues. Germline V gene lookup returns CDR1 ENHRY and CDR2 SYGVKD. CDR3 region: CAIGLRAGGGETQYF. In DNA, the CDR3 is TGTGCCATCGGGCTTCGGGCAGGGGGTGGAGAGACCCAGTACTTC.

The chain links TRBV4-3 to TRBJ1-1, with 7 bases fitting TRBD1. CDR3 length equals 14 residues. J lost 6 bases, V lost 3 bases, and 7 bases had no gene match. The germline CDR1 and CDR2 sequences are LGHNA and YSLEER. CDR3 residues: CASSQETGSAEAFF. DNA for the CDR3: TGCGCCAGCAGCCAGGAGACAGGGTCGGCTGAAGCTTTCTTT.

This clone was counted only a few times. The chain carries TRBV4-1 and TRBJ2-3; a possible D gene is TRBD2 (7 bases). The CDR3 has 17 amino acids. The V end lost 2 bases, the J end lost 4 bases, and 19 bases lay between the germline ends. Germline V gene data show CDR1 as MGHRA and CDR2 as YSYEKL. CDR3: CASSQPLRGRGADTQYF. The CDR3, as DNA: TGCGCCAGCAGCCAACCTCTGCGGGGGCGAGGGGCAGATACGCAGTATTTT.

This clone has more than one count but fewer than ten. The chain employs TRBV7-2 and TRBJ2-7; D is ambiguous. Germline loops: CDR1 SGHTA, CDR2 FQGNSA. Trimming removed 5 bases at V and 6 bases at J, with 8 bases between. CDR3 length: 11 amino acids. In DNA, the CDR3 is TGTGCCAGCAGCGGCCAGATCGAGCAGTACTTC. Its protein product is CASSGQIEQYF. Supplemented by reference TRBV7-2 and TRBJ2-7, the full variable domain reads GAGVSQSPSNKVTEKGKDVELRCDPISGHTALYWYRQSLGQGLEFLIYFQGNSAPDKSGLPSDRFSAERTGGSVSTLTIQRTQQEDSAVYLCASSGQIEQYFGPGTRLTVT.

The chain uses TRBV30 and TRBJ2-3, with D unresolved. CDR1 is GTSNPN, CDR2 SVGIG, per germline (reference sequence). There are 12 residues in the CDR3. V was shortened by 1 base and J by 2 bases, with 4 bases between the two germline ends. CDR3 DNA: TGTGCCTGGAGTGGCGTCACAGATACGCAGTATTTT. It is translated as CAWSGVTDTQYF.

The chain is built from TRBV14 and TRBJ2-6; the D is unclear. V was clipped by 4 bases and J by 2 bases, with 12 bases between them. Germline V gives CDR1 SGHDN, CDR2 FVKESK. The CDR3 sequence is 16 residues long. The CDR3, as DNA: TGTGCCAGCAGCCCCCTTTTTGCTACTGGGGCCAACGTCCTGACTTTC. Protein product: CASSPLFATGANVLTF. The full variable domain, rest sourced from reference TRBV14 and TRBJ2-6, is EAGVTQFPSHSVIEKGQTVTLRCDPISGHDNLYWYRRVMGKEIKFLLHFVKESKQDESGMPNNRFLAERTGGTYSTLKVQPAELEDSGVYFCASSPLFATGANVLTFGAGSRLTVL.

This clone was detected a few times. The gene calls are TRBV23-1 and TRBJ1-2; D is unresolved. TRBV23-1 is designated an ORF whose function remains uncertain. This CDR3 region has 16 residues. The V end was cut by 4 bases, the J end by 4 bases, with 19 bases between. The CDR3, as DNA: TGCGCCAGCAGTCGCTTAGGACCCAAAGAGGGCTATGGCTACACCTTC. As protein: CASSRLGPKEGYGYTF.

This clone was counted between two and nine times. The rearrangement joins TRBV9 to TRBJ2-5; 13 bases fit TRBD2. Germline values: CDR1 SGDLS, CDR2 YYNGEE. The CDR3 spans 16 residues. Trimming removed 3 bases from V and 3 bases from J; junction bases left unmatched: 5. In nucleotides, the CDR3 is TGTGCCAGCAGCGCTGGGGGGACTAGCGGGAAAGAGACCCAGTACTTC. This codes for CASSAGGTSGKETQYF. Together with reference TRBV9 and TRBJ2-5, the CDR3 gives the full variable domain: DSGVTQTPKHLITATGQRVTLRCSPRSGDLSVYWYQQSLDQGLQFLIQYYNGEERAKGNILERFSAQQFPDLHSELNLSSLELGDSALYFCASSAGGTSGKETQYFGPGTRLLVL.

The table lists this clone with a few counts. CDR3 sequence (DNA): TGTGCCAGCAGCTTAGGGGGACAGAGCTTCCTAAGCACAGATACGCAGTATTTT. Translation gives CASSLGGQSFLSTDTQYF. The V gene is TRBV7-9, the J gene TRBJ2-3, with 7 bases identical to TRBD1. The CDR3 runs 18 residues. Germline V lookup: CDR1 SEHNR, CDR2 FQNEAQ (reference sequence). Unmatched junction bases numbered 10, after V lost 1 base and J lost 0 bases. Variable domain in full (rest from reference TRBV7-9 and TRBJ2-3): DTGVSQNPRHKITKRGQNVTFRCDPISEHNRLYWYRQTLGQGPEFLTYFQNEAQLEKSRLLSDRFSAERPKGSFSTLEIQRTEQGDSAMYLCASSLGGQSFLSTDTQYFGPGTRLTVL.

The chain carries TRBV6-6 and TRBJ1-2, with unresolved D. Germline-derived CDR1 and CDR2 are MNHNY and SVGAGI (reference sequence). The CDR3 is 13 amino acids. V shed 6 bases and J shed 4 bases, with 12 bases lying between them. In DNA form, the CDR3 reads TGTGCCAGCAGCGGCACAGAATTCTATGGCTACACCTTC. It codes for CASSGTEFYGYTF.